Each of the 11 T cell receptor beta chains below was sequenced from the same sample in a study of blood T cell repertoires in COVID-19. Profiled with immunoSEQ multiplex PCR; TCRdb holds only in-frame clones, not every one. This table has 310,000 or so clones, nearly 90% appearing once. Sample: PBMCs or T cells enriched from blood (not recorded which). These receptors were collected from a woman in her twenties or thirties who had recovered from COVID-19.

In this sample, this clone turned up a few times. The chain links TRBV2 to TRBJ1-5, with D tentatively TRBD1 (6 bases). Germline lookup yields CDR1 SNHLY and CDR2 FYNNEI. Trimming shortened V by 7 bases and J by 4 bases, and 17 bases separated the two germline ends. The length of the CDR3 is 15 residues. This CDR3 reads CASKGGFRTNQPQHF. CDR3 coding DNA: TGTGCCAGCAAGGGGGGGTTCAGGACGAATCAGCCCCAGCATTTT.

The table lists this clone with a count of one. This rearrangement joins TRBV6-5 to TRBJ2-1; TRBD1 matches 7 bases. The CDR3 loop spans 15 amino acids. Germline V gene lookup returns CDR1 MNHEY and CDR2 SVGAGI. The V segment lost 6 bases and the J segment 6 bases; nucleotides outside the gene matches: 11. The CDR3, as DNA: TGTGCCAGCAGCATTGACAGGGTCGCGAGCAATGAGCAGTTCTTC. Its translation is CASSIDRVASNEQFF.

This sequence joins TRBV4-3 and TRBJ1-1; 7 nucleotides agree with TRBD1. The CDR3 runs 15 residues. V lost 3 bases, J lost 5 bases, and 9 bases stayed unmatched. Germline CDR1 LGHNA, CDR2 YSLEER. The CDR3 nucleotides are TGCGCCAGCAGCCAGAGACAGGGTAGGGGGACTGAAGCTTTCTTT. This translates into CASSQRQGRGTEAFF.

This clone appeared a single time. The chain carries TRBV13 and TRBJ2-7, with 8 bases lining up with TRBD2. The CDR3 sequence is 15 residues long. With V trimmed by 3 bases and J by 2 bases, 6 bases remained unmatched. CDR1 and CDR2 (germline): PRHDT, FYEKMQ (reference sequence). CDR3: CASSFSGLVAYEQYF. CDR3 coding DNA: TGTGCCAGCAGCTTCTCGGGACTAGTCGCCTACGAGCAGTACTTC.

The chain carries TRBV7-3 and TRBJ2-2, with D possibly being TRBD2 (6 bases). Per the germline V gene, CDR1 is SGHTA and CDR2 is FQGTGA. V lost 8 bases and J 4 bases, leaving 17 bases between the germline ends. The CDR3 covers 15 residues. The CDR3 here is CASGTGGRGTGELFF. In DNA, the CDR3 is TGTGCCAGCGGGACCGGGGGTCGTGGCACCGGGGAGCTGTTTTTT.

The chain uses TRBV5-6 and TRBJ2-4; D remains unclear. This CDR3 spans 14 amino acids. CDR1 is SGHDT, CDR2 YYEEEE, per germline. Trimming removed 0 bases at V and 1 base at J, with 5 bases between. CDR3 sequence (DNA): TGTGCCAGCAGCTTGGTAATGGCCAAAAACATTCAGTACTTC. This gives the protein CASSLVMAKNIQYF.

The J gene is TRBJ1-4, the V gene TRBV9, with unresolved D. The CDR3 contains 15 residues. Germline V CDR1 and CDR2: SGDLS, YYNGEE. Trimming took 0 bases from V and 2 from J, leaving 8 bases between them. CDR3 residues: CASSVEGGTNEKLFF. In nucleotides, the CDR3 is TGTGCCAGCAGCGTAGAGGGAGGGACTAATGAAAAACTGTTTTTT. Complete variable domain (other parts from reference TRBV9 and TRBJ1-4): DSGVTQTPKHLITATGQRVTLRCSPRSGDLSVYWYQQSLDQGLQFLIQYYNGEERAKGNILERFSAQQFPDLHSELNLSSLELGDSALYFCASSVEGGTNEKLFFGSGTQLSVL.

V and J are TRBV29-1 and TRBJ2-3, with no clear D. The germline V gene has CDR1 SQVTM and CDR2 ANQGSEA. This CDR3 contains 13 residues. V was pared by 5 bases and J by 6 bases, with 15 bases between. In nucleotides, the CDR3 is TGCAGCGTTATGGGCCCTTCTTTGGATACGCAGTATTTT. Its translation: CSVMGPSLDTQYF.

This sequence joins TRBV7-2 and TRBJ1-5, with 8 bases fitting TRBD1. The length of the CDR3 is 15 residues. CDR1 and CDR2 from the germline V gene are SGHTA and FQGNSA. With V trimmed by 5 bases and J by 1 base, 4 bases remained unmatched. CDR3 region: CASSPRGRSNQPQHF. The CDR3 nucleotides are TGTGCCAGCAGCCCCAGGGGGCGAAGCAATCAGCCCCAGCATTTT. Together with reference TRBV7-2 and TRBJ1-5, the CDR3 gives the full variable domain: GAGVSQSPSNKVTEKGKDVELRCDPISGHTALYWYRQSLGQGLEFLIYFQGNSAPDKSGLPSDRFSAERTGGSVSTLTIQRTQQEDSAVYLCASSPRGRSNQPQHFGDGTRLSIL.

The J gene is TRBJ2-6, the V gene TRBV9; 9 nucleotides agree with TRBD1. The CDR3 runs 18 residues. Germline CDR1 is SGDLS and CDR2 is YYNGEE. J was trimmed by 0 bases and V by 2 bases; bases with no gene match: 6. CDR3 sequence reads: CASSVSGQGFSGANVLTF. The CDR3 bases are TGTGCCAGCAGCGTCTCGGGACAGGGCTTCTCTGGGGCCAACGTCCTGACTTTC.

This chain joins TRBV5-1 and TRBJ1-2; D remains unclear. V was trimmed by 0 bases and J by 6 bases, leaving 9 bases between them. The CDR3 extends over 13 amino acids. From germline, CDR1 is SGHRS and CDR2 YFSETQ. This CDR3 reads CASSLVARDGYTF. The CDR3 region has the DNA TGCGCCAGCAGCTTGGTGGCTCGGGATGGCTACACCTTC. Together with reference TRBV5-1 and TRBJ1-2, the CDR3 gives the full variable domain: KAGVTQTPRYLIKTRGQQVTLSCSPISGHRSVSWYQQTPGQGLQFLFEYFSETQRNKGNFPGRFSGRQFSNSRSEMNVSTLELGDSALYLCASSLVARDGYTFGSGTRLTVV.